The clone carrying this TCR beta chain appeared a few times. The antigen remains unidentified. This record comes from a study of CD4 T cells in relation to SARS-CoV-2 and coronaviruses. Study overall: After roughly ten days of antigen culture, PBMC TCR beta CDR3s were sequenced.

Unexposed donor CD4+ T cells date from about 2010-2019, before the COVID-19 pandemic. Isolation of CD4+ T cells took place after roughly nine days in culture. As cell numbers allowed, unexposed-donor CD4+ T cells faced SARS-CoV-2 S/N and four cold-coronavirus spikes. Clones were read by immunoSEQ multiplex PCR, and TCRdb kept only the in-frame ones, dropping some. The sample holds 23,000 or so clones, approximately 80% seen once. This CDR3 region has 14 residues. V was clipped by 0 bases and J by 2 bases, with 10 bases between them. Looked up from germline, CDR1 is GTSNPN and CDR2 is SVGIG (reference sequence).

What was sequenced was CD4+ T cells from PBMCs, cultured in vitro. The chain carries TRBV30 and TRBJ1-2; weak D call: TRBD1 (5 bases). The clonotype originates from a human donor in good health. The CDR3 nucleotides are TGTGCCTGGAGTGTATACAGGCAAAACTATGGCTACACCTTC. Translated, it gives CAWSVYRQNYGYTF.